These 20 T cell receptor beta chains were all obtained from the same sample, sequenced in a study of blood T cell repertoires in COVID-19. Only in-frame clones appear in the TCRdb table, and some are missing; sequencing was by immunoSEQ multiplex PCR. The sample holds more than 150,000 clones, around nine tenths seen once. The sample taken for sequencing was peripheral blood. The source is a man between 65 and 85 years old with active or convalescent COVID-19.

V gene TRBV6-6 combines with J gene TRBJ2-5; 8 positions agree with TRBD1. The CDR3 sequence is 20 residues long. After removal of 6 bases from V and 6 bases from J, the junction contained 27 bases not matched to a gene. CDR1 is MNHNY and CDR2 is SVGAGI in the germline V gene (reference sequence). DNA for the CDR3: TGTGCCAGCAGCTGGAACGGCGGACAGGGCTTAAGTGTGATCTGGAAGACCCAGTACTTC. It codes for CASSWNGGQGLSVIWKTQYF.

The chain employs TRBV10-2 and TRBJ1-5; 9 positions match TRBD1. Germline V gives CDR1 WSHSY, CDR2 SAAADI. After removal of 6 bases from V and 6 bases from J, the junction contained 21 bases not matched to a gene. CDR3 length equals 19 residues. CDR3 protein: CASSLPLKVQGAVGQPQHF. DNA of the CDR3: TGCGCCAGCAGCCTCCCCCTCAAAGTACAGGGGGCAGTGGGTCAGCCCCAGCATTTT.

This clone showed up just once. The chain joins TRBV10-2 to TRBJ1-2; TRBD1 is a possible D gene (6 bases). Per germline, CDR1 WSHSY and CDR2 SAAADI. The CDR3 length is 13 residues. V was pared by 2 bases and J by 4 bases, with 8 bases between. DNA for the CDR3: TGCGCCAGCAGTGAGGACAGGATCTATGGCTACACCTTC. This sequence encodes CASSEDRIYGYTF.

The V gene is TRBV2, the J gene TRBJ2-5; TRBD2 agrees at 11 bases. The length of the CDR3 is 14 residues. CDR1 and CDR2 (germline): SNHLY, FYNNEI. Unmatched junction bases numbered 5, after V lost 6 bases and J lost 5 bases. CDR3 nucleotides: TGTGCCAGCAGATTAGCGGGAGGGCCTGAGACCCAGTACTTC. It translates to CASRLAGGPETQYF.

J is TRBJ2-7 and V is TRBV30; weak D call: TRBD2 (6 bases). CDR3 length: 18 amino acids. V lost 5 bases to trimming and J lost 2 bases, with 28 bases between them. Germline V lookup: CDR1 GTSNPN, CDR2 SVGIG (reference sequence). This CDR3 is CAWGLWEAGLAPTYEQYF. CDR3 DNA sequence: TGTGCCTGGGGTCTATGGGAAGCGGGTTTGGCACCTACCTACGAGCAGTACTTC.

This chain uses TRBV6-6 with TRBJ1-4; 12 bases are a match to TRBD1. CDR1 is MNHNY and CDR2 is SVGAGI in the germline V gene (reference sequence). V trimming: 5 bases; J trimming: 4 bases; junction bases outside the gene matches: 8. The CDR3 covers 17 residues. This CDR3 reads CASSPGTGGALNEKLFF. The CDR3 DNA reads as TGTGCCAGCAGTCCCGGGACAGGGGGCGCACTTAATGAAAAACTGTTTTTT.

This chain connects TRBV30 to TRBJ1-5; D unclear. In germline, CDR1 is GTSNPN, CDR2 SVGIG (reference sequence). This CDR3 region has 16 residues. V gave up 5 bases and J gave up 0 bases, with 17 bases separating them. The DNA for the CDR3 is TGTGCCTGGGCGGCCCGAGGGAGTTATAGCAATCAGCCCCAGCATTTT. This codes for CAWAARGSYSNQPQHF. Looking up the rest from reference TRBV30 and TRBJ1-5 gives the full variable domain: SQTIHQWPATLVQPVGSPLSLECTVEGTSNPNLYWYRQAAGRGLQLLFYSVGIGQISSEVPQNLSASRPQDRQFILSSKKLLLSDSGFYLCAWAARGSYSNQPQHFGDGTRLSIL.

The chain has TRBV28 and TRBJ1-3; TRBD1 is a possible D gene (6 bases). Between the trimmed V and J ends, which lost 6 bases and 0 bases, there was a span of 12 bases. CDR3 length equals 15 residues. Germline V gives CDR1 MDHEN, CDR2 SYDVKM. CDR3 protein: CASSRTAISGNTIYF. CDR3 coding DNA: TGTGCCAGCAGCCGGACAGCGATCTCTGGAAACACCATATATTTT.

The J gene is TRBJ2-2, the V gene TRBV19; D perhaps matches TRBD1 (5 bases). CDR3 length equals 15 residues. Germline assignment: CDR1 LNHDA and CDR2 SQIVND (reference sequence). V lost 7 bases, J lost 8 bases, and 20 bases lay in between. The CDR3 nucleotides read TGTGCCAGTACCCCGCAGATCTGGGGCCGTGGGGAGCTGTTTTTT. Translating it yields CASTPQIWGRGELFF.

The CDR3 loop reads CSVFINTDTQYF. The DNA of the CDR3 is TGCAGCGTGTTCATCAACACAGATACGCAGTATTTT. V usage is TRBV29-1 and J usage is TRBJ2-3; D remains ambiguous. This CDR3 region has 12 residues. Trimming took 6 bases from V and 2 from J, leaving 9 bases between them. Germline values: CDR1 SQVTM, CDR2 ANQGSEA.

The chain has TRBV10-3 and TRBJ1-1; 7 bases align to TRBD1. The CDR3 totals 16 residues. From germline, CDR1 is ENHRY and CDR2 SYGVKD. With V trimmed by 4 bases and J by 5 bases, 13 bases remained unmatched. Written as DNA, the CDR3 is TGTGCCATCAGTGTCTTACAGAGGGGGCCGGGGACTGAAGCTTTCTTT. This gives the protein CAISVLQRGPGTEAFF.

The chain recombines TRBV7-8 with TRBJ2-1; 7 positions match TRBD1. This CDR3 comprises 15 residues. Germline V gene lookup returns CDR1 SGHVS and CDR2 FQNEAQ. V was pared by 4 bases and J by 2 bases, with 5 bases of the junction left unmatched. The CDR3 loop is CASSSTGDPYNEQFF. CDR3 sequence (DNA): TGTGCCAGCAGCTCCACAGGGGACCCCTACAATGAGCAGTTCTTC.

In its sample, this clone was seen a few times. This sequence joins TRBV7-2 and TRBJ2-5; 8 bases line up with TRBD2. Germline loops: CDR1 SGHTA, CDR2 FQGNSA. The CDR3 has 14 residues. The V and J ends lost 5 bases and 4 bases, in that order; junction bases with no gene match: 6. The CDR3 DNA reads as TGTGCCAGCAGCCCCACCGGGGGGGGAGAGACCCAGTACTTC. Protein product: CASSPTGGGETQYF.

This chain links TRBV4-1 with TRBJ2-7; 13 nucleotides match TRBD2. CDR1 is MGHRA, CDR2 YSYEKL, per germline. The CDR3 contains 15 residues. V was clipped by 1 base and J by 3 bases; unmatched bases: 0. In DNA, the CDR3 is TGCGCCAGCAGCCAAGGGACTAGCGGGGGCTACGAGCAGTACTTC. Amino acids: CASSQGTSGGYEQYF.

CDR3 sequence (DNA): TGTGCCAGCAGCCTAACAGGGGGCGGGTGGAGCAATCAGCCCCAGCATTTT. Its protein product is CASSLTGGGWSNQPQHF. The chain is built from TRBV6-2 or TRBV6-3 and TRBJ1-5, with 9 bases fitting TRBD1. V shed 6 bases and J 1 base; nucleotides not matched to a gene: 10. This CDR3 has 17 residues. Looked up from germline, CDR1 is MNHEY and CDR2 is SVGEGT.

The rearrangement uses TRBV15 and TRBJ2-7, with 8 bases lining up with TRBD2. The CDR3 spans 14 residues. The junction had 7 bases not matched to a gene; V was cut back by 6 bases and J by 3 bases. Germline V gives CDR1 LNHNV, CDR2 YYDKDF (reference sequence). CDR3 bases: TGTGCCACCAGTTTTGATACTAGCGGCTACGAGCAGTACTTC. Protein sequence: CATSFDTSGYEQYF.

The rearrangement joins TRBV10-3 to TRBJ1-1, with D perhaps matching TRBD1 (5 bases). The ends were cut back, 2 bases at V and 3 bases at J, with 13 bases in the middle. The CDR3 sequence is 15 residues long. CDR1 is ENHRY and CDR2 is SYGVKD in the germline V gene. CDR3: CAISERGARYTEAFF. The CDR3 DNA is TGTGCCATCAGTGAGCGCGGGGCCCGGTACACTGAAGCTTTCTTT.

The V and J genes are TRBV5-1 and TRBJ1-6; D is unclear. The length of the CDR3 is 14 residues. Germline loops: CDR1 SGHRS, CDR2 YFSETQ. The germline V and J ends were trimmed by 2 bases and 8 bases, with 11 bases remaining between them. The CDR3 sequence is CASSFGSKDSPLHF. Here the CDR3 DNA reads TGCGCCAGCAGCTTCGGGTCAAAAGATTCACCCCTCCACTTT.

This chain uses TRBV7-9 with TRBJ2-3; D gene unclear. The CDR3 has 14 amino acids. V shed 2 bases and J shed 4 bases, with 10 bases lying between them. Per germline, CDR1 SEHNR and CDR2 FQNEAQ (reference sequence). As DNA, the CDR3 is TGTGCCAGCAGCTTATCCCAGGCCGCAGATACGCAGTATTTT. Its protein product is CASSLSQAADTQYF.

V and J are TRBV6-5 and TRBJ1-3; TRBD1 might be the D (5 bases). Trimming pared 0 bases from V and 1 base from J, leaving 10 bases between. Germline CDR1 MNHEY, CDR2 SVGAGI. This CDR3 comprises 16 residues. The CDR3 nucleotides read TGTGCCAGCAGTTACTCAGGCAGGGCGTCTGGAAACACCATATATTTT. This translates into CASSYSGRASGNTIYF.